These 7 T cell receptor beta chains came from one sample sequenced in a study of cytomegalovirus exposure and HLA in healthy donors. Only in-frame clones appear in the TCRdb table, and some are missing; sequencing was by immunoSEQ multiplex PCR. The sample includes around 110,000 clones, about nine tenths seen only once; the top ten take more than 1.5%. The sequenced sample consisted of PBMCs. The receptors originated from a woman younger than 30 in good health and CMV-seropositive.

This chain connects TRBV10-2 to TRBJ1-1, with D possibly TRBD1 on 5 matching bases. The CDR3 extends over 13 amino acids. V was pared by 4 bases and J by 3 bases, with 9 bases between. From germline, CDR1 is WSHSY and CDR2 SAAADI. The chain's CDR3 is CASSVDRDTEAFF. CDR3 nucleotides: TGCGCCAGCAGTGTCGACAGAGACACTGAAGCTTTCTTT.

This chain joins TRBV28 and TRBJ2-5; 10 bases agree with TRBD1. J was trimmed by 3 bases and V by 2 bases; bases with no gene match: 6. The CDR3 is made up of 16 amino acids. Germline CDR1 is MDHEN and CDR2 is SYDVKM. This chain's CDR3 is CASSLGTGVTEETQYF. The CDR3 coding sequence is TGTGCCAGCAGTTTAGGGACAGGGGTAACTGAAGAGACCCAGTACTTC. The variable domain in full, with the rest retrieved from reference TRBV28 and TRBJ2-5, is DVKVTQSSRYLVKRTGEKVFLECVQDMDHENMFWYRQDPGLGLRLIYFSYDVKMKEKGDIPEGYSVSREKKERFSLILESASTNQTSMYLCASSLGTGVTEETQYFGPGTRLLVL.

The gene calls are TRBV2 and TRBJ2-1; 11 bases are shared with TRBD2. The CDR3 runs to 15 residues. The ends lost 11 bases at V and 7 bases at J; junction bases unmatched: 13. Looked up from germline, CDR1 is SNHLY and CDR2 is FYNNEI. The CDR3 reads CAGYSGGARGNEQFF. In DNA form, the CDR3 reads TGTGCCGGATATAGCGGGGGGGCTCGGGGAAATGAGCAGTTCTTC. Full variable domain (outside the CDR3, taken from reference TRBV2 and TRBJ2-1): EPEVTQTPSHQVTQMGQEVILRCVPISNHLYFYWYRQILGQKVEFLVSFYNNEISEKSEIFDDQFSVERPDGSNFTLKIRSTKLEDSAMYFCAGYSGGARGNEQFFGPGTRLTVL.

The chain is built from TRBV27 and TRBJ1-1, with 9 bases fitting TRBD1. This CDR3 is 17 amino acids long. With V trimmed by 5 bases and J by 3 bases, 13 bases remained unmatched. Germline CDR1 and CDR2: MNHEY and SMNVEV (reference sequence). This CDR3 reads CASSPGQGIRVYTEAFF. CDR3 DNA: TGTGCCAGCAGTCCCGGACAGGGGATCAGAGTATACACTGAAGCTTTCTTT.

The chain has TRBV6-1 and TRBJ1-5, with a weak D call TRBD1 (5 bases). The germline gives CDR1 MNHNS, CDR2 SASEGT. Trimming cost V 2 bases and J 6 bases, with 14 bases left between them. This CDR3 is 15 amino acids long. The CDR3 coding sequence is TGTGCCAGCAGTGAACTCGGGGGAGCGGGTCAGCCCCAGCATTTT. Protein sequence: CASSELGGAGQPQHF.

The J gene is TRBJ2-5, the V gene TRBV9, with 7 bases fitting TRBD1. The V segment lost 2 bases and the J segment 2 bases; nucleotides outside the gene matches: 6. Germline assignment: CDR1 SGDLS and CDR2 YYNGEE. The CDR3 has 15 residues. CDR3 sequence: CASSVGTVPQETQYF. Written as DNA, the CDR3 is TGTGCCAGCAGCGTCGGGACAGTCCCACAAGAGACCCAGTACTTC.

The V and J genes are TRBV15 and TRBJ2-2; 8 nucleotides line up with TRBD2. The germline gives CDR1 LNHNV, CDR2 YYDKDF (reference sequence). The V gene end was trimmed by 3 bases and the J gene end by 3 bases; junction bases not matched to a gene: 0. The CDR3 loop spans 14 amino acids. The CDR3 DNA reads TGTGCCACCAGCAGCGGGGGGGACACCGGGGAGCTGTTTTTT. Protein: CATSSGGDTGELFF.